This TCR beta chain was profiled in a study of shared clonotypes between healthy human individuals. Overall study results and limits: Genetic and exposure-history diversity was limited by the small donor number.

Notes on this clone: Its antigen is currently unknown. A read error may be the cause here, since a much bigger clone is one base away.

Donors were healthy HIV-negative adults without recent acute infections or vaccinations. It was at deep level that the assay was run. Assay: immunoSEQ multiplex PCR; the TCRdb copy retains only in-frame clones and omits some. This sample has about 1 million clones, with 65% to 80% found just once. Sequencing was carried out using memory CD4+ T cells sorted from blood. Regarding subset: CD45RA-negative fraction. The TCR sequence derives from a man aged 18-30 years in good health.

CDR3 in DNA: TGTGCCAGCAGCCCCGGGACAGGGAACACCGGGGAGCTGTTTTTT. Residues: CASSPGTGNTGELFF. V usage is TRBV7-9 and J usage is TRBJ2-2; 8 bases agree with TRBD1. Unmatched junction bases numbered 3, after V lost 5 bases and J lost 1 base. The CDR3 covers 15 residues. Germline V gene sequence: CDR1 SEHNR, CDR2 FQNEAQ (reference sequence).